This TCR beta chain derives from a study of cytomegalovirus exposure and HLA in healthy donors. About this clone: Its antigen is not known.

Whole-study findings and limits: Data from an earlier analysis indicated that most TCR beta V segments were productive either about 90% or about 30% of the time. The majority of TCR sequences were rare, yet some public TCRs appeared in many donors. Later analysis suggested most CMV-associated TCR beta chains were HLA-restricted.

Researchers ran the PCR with 60 Vbeta and 13 Jbeta primers. The table came from immunoSEQ multiplex PCR; TCRdb's copy has only in-frame clones and leaves some out. Found here are about 140,000 clones, approximately 77% of them singletons; the top ten hold 1.1% to 1.5%. V dropped 4 bases and J dropped 3; count of bases not matched to a gene: 6. Germline loops: CDR1 SNHLY, CDR2 FYNNEI. The CDR3 consists of 14 residues. The clonotype comes from a woman aged 40 to 50 in good health and CMV-seronegative. V gene TRBV2 combines with J gene TRBJ2-7, with 7 nucleotides matching TRBD1. Sequencing used PBMCs. CDR3 bases: TGTGCCAGCAGTGGACAGGGATCTCACTACGAGCAGTACTTC. This translates into CASSGQGSHYEQYF.